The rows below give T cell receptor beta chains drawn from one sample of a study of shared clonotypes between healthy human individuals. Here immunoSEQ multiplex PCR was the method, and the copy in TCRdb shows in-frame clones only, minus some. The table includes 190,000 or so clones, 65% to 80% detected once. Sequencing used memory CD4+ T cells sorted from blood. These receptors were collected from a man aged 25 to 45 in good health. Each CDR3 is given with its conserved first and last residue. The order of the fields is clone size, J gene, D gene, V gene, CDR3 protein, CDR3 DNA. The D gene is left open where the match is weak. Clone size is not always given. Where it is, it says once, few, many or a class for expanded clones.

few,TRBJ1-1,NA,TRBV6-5,CASSYSRNTEAFF,TGTGCCAGCAGTTACTCGAGGAACACTGAAGCTTTCTTT
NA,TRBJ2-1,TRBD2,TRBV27,CASSPGTSGSVEQFF,TGTGCCAGCAGTCCAGGGACTAGCGGGAGTGTTGAGCAGTTCTTC
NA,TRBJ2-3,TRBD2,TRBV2,CASSASRGGRPTDTQYF,TGTGCCAGCAGTGCATCTCGAGGCGGGAGGCCCACAGATACGCAGTATTTT
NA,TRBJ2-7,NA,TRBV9,CASSVGLAYEQYF,TGTGCCAGCAGCGTAGGGCTAGCATACGAGCAGTACTTC
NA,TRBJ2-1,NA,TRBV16,CASSQPRVNEQFF,TGTGCCAGCAGCCAGCCCAGGGTAAATGAGCAGTTCTTC
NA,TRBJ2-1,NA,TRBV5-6,CASSQMPPSHEQFF,TGTGCCAGCAGCCAAATGCCCCCCTCCCATGAGCAGTTCTTC
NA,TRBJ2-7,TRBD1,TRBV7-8,CASSPDRVAYEQYF,TGTGCCAGCAGCCCAGACAGGGTGGCCTACGAGCAGTACTTC
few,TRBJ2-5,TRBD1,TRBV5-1,CASSPMGQQETQYF,TGCGCCAGCAGCCCAATGGGACAGCAAGAGACCCAGTACTTC
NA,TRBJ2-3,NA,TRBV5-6,CASSLVAVTDTQYF,TGTGCCAGCAGCTTGGTCGCTGTCACAGATACGCAGTATTTT
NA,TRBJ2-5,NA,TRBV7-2,CASSLGFRRVEETQYF,TGTGCCAGCAGCTTAGGGTTTCGGCGGGTAGAAGAGACCCAGTACTTC
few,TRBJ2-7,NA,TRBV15,CATSRDPRSYEQYF,TGTGCCACCAGCAGAGATCCCAGGTCGTACGAGCAGTACTTC
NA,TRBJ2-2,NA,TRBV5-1,CASSSRTGELFF,TGCGCCAGCAGCTCACGGACAGGGGAGCTGTTTTTT
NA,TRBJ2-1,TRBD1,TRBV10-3,CAISGPGTGHDNEQFF,TGTGCCATCAGTGGACCCGGGACAGGGCACGACAATGAGCAGTTCTTC
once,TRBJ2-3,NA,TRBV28,CASSFGRNSYTRTDTQYF,TGTGCCAGCAGTTTTGGCAGGAACTCTTACACCCGCACAGATACGCAGTATTTT
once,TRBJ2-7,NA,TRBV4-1,CASSQGRGRTTYEQYF,TGCGCCAGCAGCCAGGGGCGGGGCAGGACCACCTACGAGCAGTACTTC
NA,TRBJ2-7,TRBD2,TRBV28,CASRRTSGISYEQYF,TGTGCCAGCAGGAGGACTAGCGGGATTTCCTACGAGCAGTACTTC
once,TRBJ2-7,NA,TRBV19,CASSISFPTYEQYF,TGTGCCAGTAGTATATCCTTTCCGACCTACGAGCAGTACTTC
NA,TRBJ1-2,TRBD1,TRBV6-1,CASSEGQGGLSGYTF,TGTGCCAGCAGTGAAGGACAGGGAGGGCTGAGTGGCTACACCTTC
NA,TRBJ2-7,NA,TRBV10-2,CASSESWGQTYEQYF,TGCGCCAGCAGTGAGTCTTGGGGGCAGACCTACGAGCAGTACTTC
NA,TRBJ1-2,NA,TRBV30,CAWSVGSLGGLYGYTF,TGTGCCTGGAGTGTAGGCTCCTTAGGGGGGCTTTATGGCTACACCTTC
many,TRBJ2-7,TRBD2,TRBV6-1,CASSESGSPYEQYF,TGTGCCAGCAGTGAAAGCGGGAGTCCCTACGAGCAGTACTTC
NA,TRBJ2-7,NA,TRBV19,CASSIRVTEQQYF,TGTGCCAGTAGTATCCGGGTGACAGAACAGCAGTACTTC
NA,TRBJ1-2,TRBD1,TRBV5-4,CASSGGTANYGYTF,TGTGCCAGCAGCGGGGGGACAGCTAACTATGGCTACACCTTC
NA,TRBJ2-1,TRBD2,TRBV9,CASSVATSGRPYNEQFF,TGTGCCAGCAGCGTAGCTACTAGCGGGAGACCCTACAATGAGCAGTTCTTC
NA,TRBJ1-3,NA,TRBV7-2,CASSSIISGNTIYF,TGTGCCAGCAGCTCGATCATATCTGGAAACACCATATATTTT
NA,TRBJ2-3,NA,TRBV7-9,CASSPRLTATSTDTQYF,TGTGCCAGCAGCCCGAGATTGACAGCCACAAGCACAGATACGCAGTATTTT
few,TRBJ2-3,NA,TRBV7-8,CASRGWAGHRDGDTQYF,TGTGCCAGCAGAGGATGGGCGGGGCACCGGGACGGAGATACGCAGTATTTT
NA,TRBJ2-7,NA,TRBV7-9,CASSFEGSASEQYF,TGTGCCAGCAGCTTTGAGGGGTCGGCCTCCGAGCAGTACTTC
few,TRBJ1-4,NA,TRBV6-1,CASSEGPSTNEKLFF,TGTGCCAGCAGTGAAGGACCCTCAACTAATGAAAAACTGTTTTTT
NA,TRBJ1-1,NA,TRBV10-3,CAISEKGVDTEAFF,TGTGCCATCAGTGAGAAAGGGGTGGACACTGAAGCTTTCTTT
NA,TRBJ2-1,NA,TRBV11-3,CASSLDDRQGQFF,TGTGCCAGCAGCTTAGACGACAGGCAGGGGCAGTTCTTC